Listed here is a single T cell receptor (beta chain). The target of this receptor is not known. Within one base of it there is no much larger clone, and no base qualities were kept. This record comes from a study of T cell changes during pregnancy in multiple sclerosis (dated by TCRdb to between 2018 and 2021). Regarding the complete study: The study looked at changes in the T cell repertoire across pregnancy in women with multiple sclerosis.

Receptor libraries were prepared by the immunoSEQ multiplex PCR assay. TCRdb took this table from immuneACCESS and kept in-frame rearrangements with V and J called. Such tables lack part of the clones; where checked against another copy, unresolved V genes explain under half of the gap, and the rest is unexplained. Within this sample are about 41,000 clones, with over 75% of them counted one time only. The ten largest account for 5.2% of the sample. Trimming at the junction amounts to 5 bases on V and 0 bases on J, and the germline ends lie 7 bases apart. The germline V gene (reference sequence) gives CDR1 as LNHDA and CDR2 as SQIVND. There are 14 amino acids in the CDR3, from cysteine to phenylalanine inclusive. The read is trimmed to its CDR3 DNA, 42 bases read in frame from base 1.

This chain joins TRBV19 to TRBJ1-4, with no D gene named confidently. This TCR was recovered from a female donor in good health, enrolled as a control in a pregnancy study. The sequenced sample was peripheral blood, obtained in the first trimester of pregnancy. The CDR3 protein: CASSLYSTNEKLFF. The DNA sequence is given as TGTGCCAGTAGTCTCTATTCAACTAATGAAAAACTGTTTTTT.